Listed below are T cell receptor beta chains from one sample, sequenced in a study of Ad26.COV2.S vaccination and SARS-CoV-2 variants. This table comes from immunoSEQ multiplex PCR, and its TCRdb copy is limited to in-frame clones, with some not included. Seen here are some 250,000 clones, roughly 90% observed once, and the top ten hold approximately 12%. Sequencing was performed on peripheral blood, taken in a trial of Ad26.COV2.S vaccine versus placebo. The receptors stem from a person aged 18-60 years who received the Ad26.COV2.S COVID-19 vaccine or a placebo. The CDR3 runs from the conserved cysteine through the conserved F or W. Each record gives: J gene, V gene, clone size, D gene, CDR3 DNA, CDR3 protein. A D gene is named only where the DNA matches it firmly. The size of a clone is reported for some rows only, either as once, few or many, or as a class for expanded clones.

TRBJ2-7 | TRBV5-6 | - | - | TGTGCCAGCAGCTTGCAGGGGCGGAACGAGCAGTACTTC | CASSLQGRNEQYF
TRBJ2-3 | TRBV4-3 | - | TRBD2 | TGCGCCAGCAGCCAACCCAACCGGACTAGCGGGGGGTACACAGATACGCAGTATTTT | CASSQPNRTSGGYTDTQYF
TRBJ2-1 | TRBV9 | - | TRBD2 | TGTGCCAGCAGCTCCCCGAAGTCTCAAGCGGGAGGAGGCAATGAGCAGTTCTTC | CASSSPKSQAGGGNEQFF
TRBJ2-7 | TRBV7-6 | - | TRBD2 | TGTGCCAGCAGCTCCCCGGGAGGGCGCTCCTACGAGCAGTACTTC | CASSSPGGRSYEQYF
TRBJ1-2 | TRBV2 | - | - | TGTGCCAGCAGCGCCGTTTATGGCTACACCTTC | CASSAVYGYTF
TRBJ1-1 | TRBV7-2 | - | - | TGTGCCAGCAGCTTGGGAGCCGGGGCCCGTGAAGCTTTCTTT | CASSLGAGAREAFF
TRBJ2-1 | TRBV19 | few | - | TGTGCCAGCCCCTCCTACAATGAGCAGTTCTTC | CASPSYNEQFF
TRBJ1-5 | TRBV19 | - | - | TGTGCCAGTAGCCTAATTATACGCGGCAATCAGCCCCAGCATTTT | CASSLIIRGNQPQHF
TRBJ1-1 | TRBV5-4 | - | - | TGTGCCAGCAGCTTTCCTATGGGGGCTGACACTGAAGCTTTCTTT | CASSFPMGADTEAFF
TRBJ1-2 | TRBV28 | - | - | TGTGCCAGCAGCGGGACGAGGATGTATGGCTACACCTTC | CASSGTRMYGYTF
TRBJ2-7 | TRBV10-2 | many | - | TGCGCCAGCAGTGAGATCGGGGTCCTGAACGAGCAGTACTTC | CASSEIGVLNEQYF
TRBJ2-1 | TRBV5-1 | - | - | TGCGCCAGCAGCTTTCTGGGGAATGAGCAGTTCTTC | CASSFLGNEQFF
TRBJ2-7 | TRBV28 | - | - | TGTGCCAGCAGTGTAGGGGGGGTCCTCTCCTACGAGCAGTACTTC | CASSVGGVLSYEQYF
TRBJ2-3 | TRBV19 | - | - | TGTGCCAGTAGTGGGAGTCTCGATACGCAGTATTTT | CASSGSLDTQYF
TRBJ2-4 | TRBV5-4 | - | TRBD2 | TGTGCCAGCAGCTTGGAGGAATCTGATACTAGCGGGGTGAACATTCAGTACTTC | CASSLEESDTSGVNIQYF
TRBJ1-2 | TRBV23-1 | once | - | TGCGCCAGCAGGCCTCGACGATATGGCTACACCTTC | CASRPRRYGYTF
TRBJ2-4 | TRBV3-1/TRBV3-2 | - | - | TGTGCCAGCAGCCAAGGCCCCATAAACATTCAGTACTTC | CASSQGPINIQYF
TRBJ1-1 | TRBV6-6 | once | - | TGTGCCAGCGCCAACTGGCTGAACACTGAAGCTTTCTTT | CASANWLNTEAFF